The rows below give T cell receptor beta chains drawn from one sample of a study of OX40 agonist ivuxolimab in advanced cancers. Libraries were prepared by immunoSEQ multiplex PCR; TCRdb keeps only in-frame clonotypes and omits some of them. This table holds about 36,000 clones, around four fifths found once. Source: CD4+ or CD8+ T cells sorted from blood, taken in a trial of the OX40 agonist ivuxolimab. These receptors all come from an adult with an advanced solid tumor such as melanoma, head and neck, liver or kidney cancer. Both conserved end residues are part of each CDR3. A D gene is named only where the DNA matches it firmly. Clone size is shown for a subset of rows, as once, few, many or a class of expanded clone.

CDR3 protein: CASSQELLETQYF
CDR3 DNA: TGTGCCAGCAGCCAAGAATTGTTGGAGACCCAGTACTTC
V gene: TRBV4-2
D gene: -
J gene: TRBJ2-5
clone size: -

CDR3 protein: CAGSDGRTEAFF
CDR3 DNA: TGTGCCGGCAGTGATGGAAGGACTGAAGCTTTCTTT
V gene: TRBV6-1
D gene: -
J gene: TRBJ1-1
clone size: -

CDR3 protein: CATSTTKTPRQTQYF
CDR3 DNA: TGTGCCACCAGCACTACAAAGACACCCCGACAGACCCAGTACTTC
V gene: TRBV15
D gene: -
J gene: TRBJ2-5
clone size: few

CDR3 protein: CAISESAGGPNTGELFF
CDR3 DNA: TGTGCCATCAGTGAGTCGGCAGGGGGTCCGAACACCGGGGAGCTGTTTTTT
V gene: TRBV10-3
D gene: TRBD1
J gene: TRBJ2-2
clone size: -

CDR3 protein: CASSLGTVSYNEQFF
CDR3 DNA: TGTGCCAGCAGCTTAGGGACGGTCTCCTACAATGAGCAGTTCTTC
V gene: TRBV5-6
D gene: -
J gene: TRBJ2-1
clone size: -

CDR3 protein: CASSFLRPYEYNSPLHF
CDR3 DNA: TGTGCCAGCAGTTTTTTAAGGCCCTACGAATATAATTCACCCCTCCACTTT
V gene: TRBV27
D gene: -
J gene: TRBJ1-6
clone size: -

CDR3 protein: CASSLGGQQETQYF
CDR3 DNA: TGTGCCAGCAGCTTAGGTGGACAGCAAGAGACCCAGTACTTC
V gene: TRBV7-2
D gene: -
J gene: TRBJ2-5
clone size: few

CDR3 protein: CASSEHPGSSTNEKLFF
CDR3 DNA: TGTGCCAGCAGTGAGCATCCCGGGAGTTCAACTAATGAAAAACTGTTTTTT
V gene: TRBV6-1
D gene: -
J gene: TRBJ1-4
clone size: -

CDR3 protein: CASSPGLAGVSPLEQFF
CDR3 DNA: TGCGCCAGCAGCCCCGGACTAGCGGGGGTTTCTCCCCTTGAGCAGTTCTTC
V gene: TRBV5-1
D gene: TRBD2
J gene: TRBJ2-1
clone size: -

CDR3 protein: CASTNNFMDGLNEQFF
CDR3 DNA: TGTGCCAGCACCAACAACTTCATGGACGGACTCAATGAGCAGTTCTTC
V gene: TRBV5-6
D gene: -
J gene: TRBJ2-1
clone size: large

CDR3 protein: CASSLTGGLETQYF
CDR3 DNA: TGTGCCAGCAGCCTAACAGGGGGCTTGGAGACCCAGTACTTC
V gene: TRBV7-6
D gene: TRBD1
J gene: TRBJ2-5
clone size: -

CDR3 protein: CASSETGGGGYTF
CDR3 DNA: TGTGCCAGCTCCGAAACAGGGGGCGGTGGCTACACCTTC
V gene: TRBV18
D gene: TRBD1
J gene: TRBJ1-2
clone size: few

CDR3 protein: CASSSGTVFNYGYTF
CDR3 DNA: TGTGCCAGTAGTTCCGGGACAGTGTTTAACTATGGCTACACCTTC
V gene: TRBV19
D gene: TRBD1
J gene: TRBJ1-2
clone size: -

CDR3 protein: CASSIAGWDEQFF
CDR3 DNA: TGTGCCAGTAGTATAGCGGGTTGGGATGAGCAGTTCTTC
V gene: TRBV19
D gene: -
J gene: TRBJ2-1
clone size: once

CDR3 protein: CASSQTRGEETQYF
CDR3 DNA: TGTGCCAGCAGCCAAACCAGGGGGGAGGAGACCCAGTACTTC
V gene: TRBV5-6
D gene: -
J gene: TRBJ2-5
clone size: -

CDR3 protein: CATSTLGGNTEAFF
CDR3 DNA: TGTGCCACCAGCACTCTCGGGGGGAACACTGAAGCTTTCTTT
V gene: TRBV15
D gene: -
J gene: TRBJ1-1
clone size: few

CDR3 protein: CASSLGGWPYGYTF
CDR3 DNA: TGTGCCAGCAGTTTAGGAGGGTGGCCTTATGGCTACACCTTC
V gene: TRBV27
D gene: -
J gene: TRBJ1-2
clone size: few

CDR3 protein: CASSVPPGNTIYF
CDR3 DNA: TGTGCCAGCAGCGTACCTCCTGGAAACACCATATATTTT
V gene: TRBV9
D gene: -
J gene: TRBJ1-3
clone size: -

CDR3 protein: CASSRKDRGAEAFF
CDR3 DNA: TGTGCCAGCAGCCGGAAGGACAGGGGGGCTGAAGCTTTCTTT
V gene: TRBV13
D gene: TRBD1
J gene: TRBJ1-1
clone size: -

CDR3 protein: CASSLGSGNAKNIQYF
CDR3 DNA: TGCGCCAGCAGCTTGGGTTCGGGGAACGCCAAAAACATTCAGTACTTC
V gene: TRBV5-1
D gene: -
J gene: TRBJ2-4
clone size: -

CDR3 protein: CASTEGRGNYNEQFF
CDR3 DNA: TGTGCCAGCACTGAGGGGCGGGGTAACTACAATGAGCAGTTCTTC
V gene: TRBV2
D gene: -
J gene: TRBJ2-1
clone size: -

CDR3 protein: CASSLAAAGSGAEAFF
CDR3 DNA: TGTGCCAGCAGCTTGGCCGCTGCAGGGTCAGGGGCTGAAGCTTTCTTT
V gene: TRBV5-5
D gene: -
J gene: TRBJ1-1
clone size: -

CDR3 protein: CASSLGRVYEQYF
CDR3 DNA: TGTGCCAGCAGCCTCGGAAGAGTATACGAGCAGTACTTC
V gene: TRBV7-9
D gene: -
J gene: TRBJ2-7
clone size: -

CDR3 protein: CASSLVPSDRGASEAFF
CDR3 DNA: TGTGCCAGCAGCTTAGTTCCCTCGGACAGGGGAGCCTCTGAAGCTTTCTTT
V gene: TRBV7-9
D gene: TRBD1
J gene: TRBJ1-1
clone size: -